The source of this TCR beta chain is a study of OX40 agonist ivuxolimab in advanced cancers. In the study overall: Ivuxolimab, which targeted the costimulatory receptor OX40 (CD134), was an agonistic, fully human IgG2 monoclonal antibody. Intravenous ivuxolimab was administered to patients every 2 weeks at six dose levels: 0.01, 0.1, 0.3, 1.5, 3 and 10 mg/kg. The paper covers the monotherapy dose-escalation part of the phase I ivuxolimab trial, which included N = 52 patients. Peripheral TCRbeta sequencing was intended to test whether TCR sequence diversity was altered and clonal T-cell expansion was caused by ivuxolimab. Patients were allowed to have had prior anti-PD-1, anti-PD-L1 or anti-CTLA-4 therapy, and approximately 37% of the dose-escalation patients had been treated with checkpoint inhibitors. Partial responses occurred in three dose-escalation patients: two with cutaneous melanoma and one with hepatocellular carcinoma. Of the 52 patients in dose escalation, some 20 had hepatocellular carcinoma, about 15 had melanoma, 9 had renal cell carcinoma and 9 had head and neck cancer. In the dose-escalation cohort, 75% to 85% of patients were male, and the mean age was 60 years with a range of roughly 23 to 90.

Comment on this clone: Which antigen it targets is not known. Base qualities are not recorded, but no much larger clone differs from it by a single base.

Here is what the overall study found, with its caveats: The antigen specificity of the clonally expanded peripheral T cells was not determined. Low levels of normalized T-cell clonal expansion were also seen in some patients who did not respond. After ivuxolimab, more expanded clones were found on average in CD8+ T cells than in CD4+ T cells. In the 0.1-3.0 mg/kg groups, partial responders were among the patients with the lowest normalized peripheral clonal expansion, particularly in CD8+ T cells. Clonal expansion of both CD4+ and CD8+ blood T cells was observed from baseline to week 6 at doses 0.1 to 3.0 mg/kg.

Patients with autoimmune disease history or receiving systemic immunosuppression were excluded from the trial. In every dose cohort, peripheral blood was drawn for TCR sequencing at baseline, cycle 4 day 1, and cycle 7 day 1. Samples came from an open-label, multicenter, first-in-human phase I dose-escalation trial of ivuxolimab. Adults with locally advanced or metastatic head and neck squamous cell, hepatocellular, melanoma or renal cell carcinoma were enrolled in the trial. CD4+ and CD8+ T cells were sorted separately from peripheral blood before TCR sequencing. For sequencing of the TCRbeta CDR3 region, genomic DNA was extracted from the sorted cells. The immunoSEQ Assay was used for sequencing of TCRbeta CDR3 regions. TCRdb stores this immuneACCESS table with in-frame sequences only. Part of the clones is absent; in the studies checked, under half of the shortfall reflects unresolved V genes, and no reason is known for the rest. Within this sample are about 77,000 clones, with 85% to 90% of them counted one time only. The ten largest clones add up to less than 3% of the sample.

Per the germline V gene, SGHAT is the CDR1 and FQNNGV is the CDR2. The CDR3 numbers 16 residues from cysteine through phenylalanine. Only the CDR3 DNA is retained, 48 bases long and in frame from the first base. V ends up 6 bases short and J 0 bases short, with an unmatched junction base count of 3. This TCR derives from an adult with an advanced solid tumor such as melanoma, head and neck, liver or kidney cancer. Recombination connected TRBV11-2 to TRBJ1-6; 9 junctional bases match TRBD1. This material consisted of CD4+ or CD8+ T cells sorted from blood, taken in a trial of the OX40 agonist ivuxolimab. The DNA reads TGTGCCAGCAGTCGACAGGGGGACTCCTATAATTCACCCCTCCACTTT. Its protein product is CASSRQGDSYNSPLHF.